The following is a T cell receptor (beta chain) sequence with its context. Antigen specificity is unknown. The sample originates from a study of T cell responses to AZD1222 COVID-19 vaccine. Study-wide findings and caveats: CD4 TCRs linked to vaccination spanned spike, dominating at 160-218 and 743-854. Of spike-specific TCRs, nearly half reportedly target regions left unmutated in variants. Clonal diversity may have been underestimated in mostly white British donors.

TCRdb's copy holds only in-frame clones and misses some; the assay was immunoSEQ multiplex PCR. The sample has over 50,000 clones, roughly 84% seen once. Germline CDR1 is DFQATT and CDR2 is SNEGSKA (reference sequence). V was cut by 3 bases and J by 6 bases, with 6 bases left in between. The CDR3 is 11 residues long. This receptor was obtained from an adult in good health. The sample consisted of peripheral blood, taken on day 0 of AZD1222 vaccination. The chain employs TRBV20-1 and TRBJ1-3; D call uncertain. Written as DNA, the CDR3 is TGCAGTGCTAGGGGGTTAAACACCATATATTTT. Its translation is CSARGLNTIYF.